The text below deals with one T cell receptor (beta chain). This record belongs to a study of beta chain features in type 1 diabetes. Every bit of the isolated RNA underwent reverse transcription, so sequencing read expressed TCRB transcripts. The protocol was immunoSEQ multiplex PCR, while the TCRdb copy is restricted to in-frame clones and leaves out a portion. The data hold more than 130,000 clones, with 6.9% observed a single time. This clonotype was obtained from a young woman in good health. The sample comprised central memory CD4+ T cells from blood.

The CDR3 DNA is TGTGCCAGCAGCGTAGCGGGGACAGGGGTAGGAGAGCAGTACTTC. Its protein product is CASSVAGTGVGEQYF. V gene TRBV9 combines with J gene TRBJ2-7, with 10 bases identical to TRBD1. Germline values: CDR1 SGDLS, CDR2 YYNGEE. The V gene end was trimmed by 0 bases and the J gene end by 7 bases; junction bases not matched to a gene: 7. The CDR3 is made up of 15 amino acids.